This T cell receptor (beta chain) was obtained from a study of brain T cells in children with intractable seizures. Before surgery, patients took at least one anti-epileptic drug. V dropped 2 bases and J dropped 8 bases, with 22 bases sitting between them. From germline, CDR1 is SGHRS and CDR2 YFSETQ. The CDR3 sequence is 16 residues long. Method: immunoSEQ multiplex PCR; TCRdb's copy keeps in-frame clones and lacks some. Altogether fewer than 25,000 clones are present, under 95% being singletons, with the ten largest covering under 8%. Sequenced material: peripheral blood, taken at surgery. The clonotype originates from a boy aged 10-17 years with focal cortical dysplasia and intractable seizures. The J gene is TRBJ1-2, the V gene TRBV5-1; D might be TRBD1 (5 bases). The CDR3 loop reads CASSFKGPGIPYGYTF. CDR3 DNA: TGCGCCAGCAGCTTCAAGGGGCCGGGAATTCCTTACGGCTACACCTTC.